The next 27 T cell receptor beta chains were all read from a single sample in a study. Assay used: immunoSEQ multiplex PCR; TCRdb lists only in-frame clones, some missing. The data hold some 70,000 clones, with about 94% observed a single time. The sequencing sample was made of PBMCs. The origin of the receptors is a man aged 40-49 years with rheumatoid arthritis.

This clone was observed a single time. CDR3 loop: CAFSRGGTDTQYF. Written as DNA, the CDR3 is TGTGCCTTCTCGCGGGGGGGCACAGATACGCAGTATTTT. This chain uses TRBV10-3 with TRBJ2-3, with 8 positions matching TRBD2. Germline values: CDR1 ENHRY, CDR2 SYGVKD. V shed 11 bases and J 1 base; nucleotides not matched to a gene: 5. This CDR3 spans 13 amino acids.

V gene TRBV6-5 combines with J gene TRBJ1-4, with 7 bases lining up with TRBD1. V was pared by 6 bases and J by 8 bases, with 3 bases of the junction left unmatched. The CDR3 covers 12 residues. The germline CDR1 and CDR2 sequences are MNHEY and SVGAGI. The CDR3: CASRQGREKLFF. CDR3 DNA sequence: TGTGCCAGCAGACAGGGGAGGGAAAAACTGTTTTTT.

V is TRBV19 and J is TRBJ2-7; TRBD1 is a possible D gene (5 bases). The CDR3 contains 12 residues. CDR1 and CDR2 (germline): LNHDA, SQIVND (reference sequence). V gave up 5 bases and J gave up 3 bases, with 8 bases separating them. For the CDR3, the DNA is TGTGCCAGTAGTGACAGAGGCTACGAGCAGTACTTC. Residues: CASSDRGYEQYF.

The chain is built from TRBV5-5 and TRBJ2-1; 7 positions match TRBD2. Germline V gene sequence: CDR1 SGHKS, CDR2 YYEKEE (reference sequence). The CDR3 sequence is 11 residues long. V lost 4 bases to trimming and J lost 14 bases; unmatched junction nucleotides: 6. The CDR3 loop reads CASSGDYSEFF. Written as DNA, the CDR3 is TGTGCCAGCAGCGGGGACTACTCGGAGTTCTTC.

The J gene is TRBJ2-7, the V gene TRBV6-6; D is possibly TRBD2 (7 bases). V was shortened by 5 bases and J by 0 bases, with 20 bases between the two germline ends. CDR3 size: 17 residues. Germline V gene sequence: CDR1 MNHNY, CDR2 SVGAGI (reference sequence). CDR3 nucleotides: TGTGCCAGCAGTCCCGAGGGGGGGATTCCCCTCTCCTACGAGCAGTACTTC. Translated, it gives CASSPEGGIPLSYEQYF.

J is TRBJ1-1 and V is TRBV6-2 or TRBV6-3; no firm D call. V gave up 5 bases and J gave up 0 bases, with 22 bases separating them. Germline CDR1 and CDR2: MNHEY and SVGEGT. The CDR3 is 18 residues long. CDR3 bases: TGTGCCAGCAGTAGCCCAAGAAGGACTGATCGTATGAACACTGAAGCTTTCTTT. This sequence encodes CASSSPRRTDRMNTEAFF.

The chain combines TRBV6-5 with TRBJ1-6; a weak D match, TRBD1 (5 bases). The CDR3 totals 15 residues. Per the germline V gene, CDR1 is MNHEY and CDR2 is SVGAGI. V lost 11 bases to trimming and J lost 0 bases, with 14 bases between them. This CDR3 is CACLQESSYNSPLHF. CDR3 nucleotide sequence: TGTGCCTGTCTACAGGAAAGCTCCTATAATTCACCCCTCCACTTT.

The V and J genes are TRBV5-5 and TRBJ2-1; tentatively, D is TRBD1 or TRBD2 (6 bases each). Deletions cut 5 bases from V and 15 bases from J, with 21 bases between. This CDR3 region has 13 residues. From germline, CDR1 is SGHKS and CDR2 YYEKEE (reference sequence). The CDR3 bases are TGTGCCAGCAGTTCCGGGACAAGGGGGGTCCCGTTCTTC. Translation: CASSSGTRGVPFF.

This chain uses TRBV9 with TRBJ2-1, with TRBD1 identical over 9 bases. The CDR3 has 16 residues. Germline V gives CDR1 SGDLS, CDR2 YYNGEE. The J segment lost 2 bases and the V segment lost 0 bases, leaving 3 bases of the junction unmatched. The CDR3: CASSVARTGAYNEQFF. The CDR3 DNA follows: TGTGCCAGCAGCGTAGCGCGGACAGGGGCCTACAATGAGCAGTTCTTC.

CDR3 in DNA: TGTGCCAGCAGTTACGGCGGGACATTGAGGGAGCAGTACTTC. It specifies CASSYGGTLREQYF. The V and J genes are TRBV6-5 and TRBJ2-7; the D call may be TRBD1 or TRBD2 (6 bases each). This CDR3 region has 14 residues. With 2 bases removed from V and 7 bases from J, the gap between germline ends came to 15 bases. Germline V CDR1 and CDR2: MNHEY, SVGAGI.

The chain couples TRBV7-8 to TRBJ2-1, with 12 bases matching TRBD2. V shed 5 bases and J 8 bases; nucleotides not matched to a gene: 7. There are 15 residues in the CDR3. Per the germline V gene, CDR1 is SGHVS and CDR2 is FQNEAQ. CDR3 nucleotide sequence: TGTGCCAGCAGCCGAACTAGCGGGAGGAACTATGAGCAGTTCTTC. The encoded protein is CASSRTSGRNYEQFF.

J is TRBJ2-3 and V is TRBV6-2 or TRBV6-3; no clear D gene. The CDR3 covers 12 residues. V lost 6 bases and J lost 6, with 10 bases in between. Germline V CDR1 and CDR2: MNHEY, SVGEGT. CDR3 sequence: CASSLLADTQYF. The CDR3 DNA reads TGTGCCAGCAGCCTCCTTGCGGATACGCAGTATTTT.

The gene calls are TRBV7-3 and TRBJ2-2; D is ambiguous. The germline V gene encodes CDR1 SGHTA and CDR2 FQGTGA. CDR3 length: 13 amino acids. V was shortened by 5 bases and J by 6 bases, with 10 bases between the two germline ends. CDR3 protein: CASSPFPAGELFF. CDR3 nucleotides: TGTGCCAGCAGCCCGTTCCCGGCCGGGGAGCTGTTTTTT.

The chain combines TRBV9 with TRBJ1-6; D remains ambiguous. The CDR3 runs 13 residues. The germline gives CDR1 SGDLS, CDR2 YYNGEE. V shed 0 bases and J shed 8 bases, with 6 bases lying between them. The chain's CDR3 is CASSVVGDSPLHF. The CDR3 bases are TGTGCCAGCAGCGTAGTTGGTGATTCACCCCTCCACTTT. Full variable domain (missing parts from reference TRBV9 and TRBJ1-6): DSGVTQTPKHLITATGQRVTLRCSPRSGDLSVYWYQQSLDQGLQFLIQYYNGEERAKGNILERFSAQQFPDLHSELNLSSLELGDSALYFCASSVVGDSPLHFGNGTRLTVT.

This chain links TRBV27 with TRBJ1-1; D not resolved. The CDR3 consists of 14 residues. V was clipped by 2 bases and J by 0 bases, with 7 bases between them. Germline V gives CDR1 MNHEY, CDR2 SMNVEV (reference sequence). This chain's CDR3 is CASSLRKMNTEAFF. The CDR3 DNA reads TGTGCCAGCAGTTTACGGAAAATGAACACTGAAGCTTTCTTT.

V and J are TRBV27 and TRBJ2-2; D uncertain. The CDR3 loop spans 12 amino acids. CDR1 is MNHEY, CDR2 SMNVEV, per germline (reference sequence). Trimming removed 2 bases at V and 4 bases at J, with 2 bases between. The CDR3 coding sequence is TGTGCCAGCAGTTTAGGCACCGGGGAGCTGTTTTTT. Protein product: CASSLGTGELFF.

The chain couples TRBV5-6 to TRBJ2-7; TRBD1 is a possible D gene (6 bases). Germline V lookup: CDR1 SGHDT, CDR2 YYEEEE. V gave up 0 bases and J gave up 2 bases, with 9 bases separating them. CDR3 length: 14 amino acids. The CDR3 sequence: CASSLGTVTYEQYF. The DNA for the CDR3 is TGTGCCAGCAGCTTGGGGACAGTCACCTACGAGCAGTACTTC.

The chain recombines TRBV5-1 with TRBJ2-7; no reliable D call. The germline V and J ends were trimmed by 2 bases and 7 bases, with 13 bases remaining between them. Per germline, CDR1 SGHRS and CDR2 YFSETQ. The CDR3 is 13 amino acids. CDR3 DNA sequence: TGCGCCAGCAGCTTCGACACACATGAAGAGCAGTACTTC. Translating it yields CASSFDTHEEQYF.

V usage is TRBV9 and J usage is TRBJ1-3; 7 bases line up with TRBD1. J was trimmed by 3 bases and V by 3 bases; bases with no gene match: 6. The CDR3 is made up of 15 amino acids. Germline lookup yields CDR1 SGDLS and CDR2 YYNGEE. The CDR3 loop reads CASSATGPGGNTIYF. For the CDR3, the DNA is TGTGCCAGCAGCGCGACAGGGCCAGGTGGAAACACCATATATTTT.

This chain joins TRBV19 and TRBJ2-4, with 7 bases that match TRBD1. The CDR3 runs 14 residues. Germline CDR1 is LNHDA and CDR2 is SQIVND (reference sequence). J was trimmed by 2 bases and V by 5 bases; bases with no gene match: 3. CDR3 loop: CASSEGGPKNIQYF. CDR3 DNA sequence: TGTGCCAGTAGTGAAGGGGGCCCCAAAAACATTCAGTACTTC.

The chain carries TRBV7-6 and TRBJ2-1; D is unclear. Germline V gene data show CDR1 as SGHVS and CDR2 as FNYEAQ. The V and J ends lost 2 bases and 0 bases respectively, with 8 bases between them. This CDR3 region has 15 residues. The CDR3 is CASSLQGFSYNEQFF. DNA for the CDR3: TGTGCCAGCAGCTTACAAGGGTTCTCCTACAATGAGCAGTTCTTC.

This clone appeared once. The rearrangement links TRBV18 to TRBJ1-1, with 7 bases lining up with TRBD1. The CDR3 runs to 14 residues. The V gene's germline CDR1 is KGHSH and CDR2 LQKENI. The V and J ends lost 1 base and 3 bases, in that order; junction bases with no gene match: 2. Here the CDR3 DNA reads TGTGCCAGCTCACCACAGGGGGCCTACACTGAAGCTTTCTTT. The encoded protein is CASSPQGAYTEAFF.

V usage is TRBV6-6 and J usage is TRBJ2-7; no reliable D call. CDR1 and CDR2 (germline): MNHNY, SVGAGI (reference sequence). The CDR3 is made up of 12 amino acids. V was cut by 2 bases and J by 6 bases, with 8 bases left in between. DNA of the CDR3: TGTGCCAGCAGTTACAGGGTTGGCGAGCAGTACTTC. Its protein product is CASSYRVGEQYF.

The genes are TRBV24-1 and TRBJ1-1; D not certain. The CDR3 contains 13 residues. Germline V CDR1 and CDR2: KGHDR, SFDVKD. Trimming took off 1 base at V and 5 bases at J, with 7 bases between the two ends. Here the CDR3 DNA reads TGTGCCACCAGTGATTTCGGGTATACTGAAGCTTTCTTT. It specifies CATSDFGYTEAFF.

The chain is built from TRBV19 and TRBJ1-3; D gene uncertain. Germline-derived CDR1 and CDR2 are LNHDA and SQIVND (reference sequence). The V end lost 7 bases, the J end lost 0 bases, and 16 bases lay between the germline ends. This CDR3 is built from 16 residues. For the CDR3, the DNA is TGTGCCAGTAAAACCCCTGGAGGGAGCTCTGGAAACACCATATATTTT. Encoded protein: CASKTPGGSSGNTIYF.

The rearrangement joins TRBV19 to TRBJ1-4; D not certain. Germline V gene sequence: CDR1 LNHDA, CDR2 SQIVND (reference sequence). Trimming cost V 4 bases and J 8 bases, with 11 bases left between them. The CDR3 consists of 13 residues. In nucleotides, the CDR3 is TGTGCCAGTAGTAAAAGGGAGCGGGAAAAACTGTTTTTT. Amino acid sequence: CASSKREREKLFF.

The chain has TRBV7-2 and TRBJ2-3; D possibly matches TRBD1 or TRBD2 (5 bases each). The V gene lost 0 bases and the J gene lost 5 bases, with 6 bases spanning the gap. In germline, CDR1 is SGHTA, CDR2 FQGNSA. The CDR3 is made up of 13 amino acids. CDR3 residues: CASSLARGDTQYF. The CDR3 DNA reads as TGTGCCAGCAGCTTAGCGAGGGGAGATACGCAGTATTTT.